This T cell receptor (beta chain) was identified during a study of Ad26.COV2.S vaccination and SARS-CoV-2 variants. Background on the study: Recipients of Ad26.COV2.S got it intramuscularly, once or twice 56 days apart. Overall study findings and caveats: Ad26.COV2.S recipients had broader spike-specific TCRs (P = 0.0014).

Specified treatment: roughly 20 received Ad26.COV2.S at low or high dose, single or two shots; 5 received placebo; per-sample allocation not given. On day 63 after the first injection, vaccine and placebo recipients gave samples. Notes on this clone: Its antigen is not identified.

Deletions cut 4 bases from V and 8 bases from J, with 15 bases between. The CDR3 spans 15 residues. CDR1 is SEHNR and CDR2 is FQNEAQ in the germline V gene (reference sequence). Sequencing used immunoSEQ multiplex PCR; TCRdb keeps in-frame clones, though not all of them. The sample has about 500,000 clones; roughly nine tenths are singletons. This rearrangement joins TRBV7-9 to TRBJ1-6; TRBD1 might be the D (5 bases). The receptor was isolated from a person aged 18-65 years who received the Ad26.COV2.S COVID-19 vaccine or a placebo. Sequencing was performed on peripheral blood, taken in a trial of Ad26.COV2.S vaccine versus placebo. The CDR3 spells CASSSLRDGDSPLHF. The CDR3 coding sequence is TGTGCCAGCAGCTCCCTCCGGGACGGAGATTCACCCCTCCACTTT.